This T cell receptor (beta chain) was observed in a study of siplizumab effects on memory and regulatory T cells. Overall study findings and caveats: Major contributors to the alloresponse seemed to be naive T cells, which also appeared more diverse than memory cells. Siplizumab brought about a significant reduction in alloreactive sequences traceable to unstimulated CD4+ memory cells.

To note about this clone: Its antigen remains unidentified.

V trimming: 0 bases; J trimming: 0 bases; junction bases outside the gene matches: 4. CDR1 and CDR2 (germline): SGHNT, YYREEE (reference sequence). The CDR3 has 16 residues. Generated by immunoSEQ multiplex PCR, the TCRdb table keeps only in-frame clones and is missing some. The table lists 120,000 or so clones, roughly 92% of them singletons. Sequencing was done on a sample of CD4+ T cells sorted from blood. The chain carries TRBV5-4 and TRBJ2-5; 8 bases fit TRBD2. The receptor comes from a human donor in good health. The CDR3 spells CASSLGGGGYQETQYF. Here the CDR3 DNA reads TGTGCCAGCAGCTTGGGAGGCGGGGGGTACCAAGAGACCCAGTACTTC. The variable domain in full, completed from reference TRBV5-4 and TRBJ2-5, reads ETGVTQSPTHLIKTRGQQVTLRCSSQSGHNTVSWYQQALGQGPQFIFQYYREEENGRGNFPPRFSGLQFPNYSSELNVNALELDDSALYLCASSLGGGGYQETQYFGPGTRLLVL.